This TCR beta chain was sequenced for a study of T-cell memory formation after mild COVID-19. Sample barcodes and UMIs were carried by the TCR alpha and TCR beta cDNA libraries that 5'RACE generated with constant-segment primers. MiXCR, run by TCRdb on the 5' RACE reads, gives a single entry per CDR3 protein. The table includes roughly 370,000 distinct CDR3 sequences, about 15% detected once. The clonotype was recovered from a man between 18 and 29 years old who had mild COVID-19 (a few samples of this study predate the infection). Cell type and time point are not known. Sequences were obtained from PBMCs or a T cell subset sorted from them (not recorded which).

The chain's CDR3 is CASSAGLGEETQYF. The CDR3 DNA reads TGCGCCAGCAGCGCGGGACTAGGGGAGGAGACCCAGTACTTC. The chain employs TRBV5-1 and TRBJ2-5; 8 bases map to TRBD2. The CDR3 totals 14 residues. Germline V lookup: CDR1 SGHRS, CDR2 YFSETQ. V shed 4 bases, J shed 5 bases, and the junction held 7 bases outside the gene matches.